The 26 T cell receptor beta chains in this list originate from one sample, sequenced in a study of T cell responses to AZD1222 COVID-19 vaccine. The repertoire was sequenced with immunoSEQ multiplex PCR; TCRdb's copy has only in-frame clones and lacks some. The sample contains some 150,000 clones, approximately 88% of which appear only once. The sample in question was peripheral blood, obtained on day 0 of AZD1222 vaccination. The origin of the receptors is an adult in good health.

The chain couples TRBV5-1 to TRBJ2-1; 7 bases fit TRBD2. CDR3 length: 16 residues. Germline CDR1 reads SGHRS; CDR2 reads YFSETQ. The V gene end was trimmed by 1 base and the J gene end by 5 bases; junction bases not matched to a gene: 9. The CDR3 here is CASSLLVAGVDNEQFF. CDR3 in DNA: TGCGCCAGCAGCTTGTTAGTTGCGGGAGTGGACAATGAGCAGTTCTTC.

A single count supports this clone. V is TRBV5-4 and J is TRBJ2-2; D call uncertain. The V end lost 5 bases, the J end lost 0 bases, and 8 bases lay between the germline ends. The germline V gene encodes CDR1 SGHNT and CDR2 YYREEE (reference sequence). The CDR3 has 14 amino acids. DNA for the CDR3: TGTGCCAGCAGATTGATCCCGAACACCGGGGAGCTGTTTTTT. Translating it yields CASRLIPNTGELFF.

This clone was picked up one time. This chain connects TRBV19 to TRBJ1-5; 8 nucleotides align to TRBD1. The CDR3 totals 15 residues. The germline gives CDR1 LNHDA, CDR2 SQIVND (reference sequence). Trimming took 7 bases from V and 2 from J; bases not matched to a gene: 7. CDR3 bases: TGTGCCAGTACCAGGACAGGGCAACGCAATCAGCCCCAGCATTTT. It translates to CASTRTGQRNQPQHF.

This rearrangement joins TRBV2 to TRBJ2-1; D is ambiguous. The germline V gene has CDR1 SNHLY and CDR2 FYNNEI. This CDR3 is built from 12 residues. V was clipped by 2 bases and J by 6 bases, with 5 bases between them. This CDR3 is CASSERPNEQFF. CDR3 in DNA: TGTGCCAGCAGTGAACGGCCCAATGAGCAGTTCTTC.

This chain connects TRBV18 to TRBJ2-2; 10 nucleotides match TRBD2. J lost 6 bases, V lost 0 bases, and 7 bases had no gene match. From germline, CDR1 is KGHSH and CDR2 LQKENI. The CDR3 spans 17 residues. CDR3 sequence reads: CASSPPSLAGVSGELFF. DNA for the CDR3: TGTGCCAGCTCACCACCGTCCCTAGCGGGAGTTTCCGGGGAGCTGTTTTTT.

The V gene is TRBV7-2, the J gene TRBJ1-1; D remains ambiguous. The CDR3 runs to 12 residues. Per germline, CDR1 SGHTA and CDR2 FQGNSA. V lost 4 bases and J lost 11, with 14 bases in between. The CDR3 reads CASSSFGLGAFF. CDR3 nucleotides: TGTGCCAGCAGCTCCTTCGGGTTAGGCGCTTTCTTT. Full variable domain (rest looked up from reference TRBV7-2 and TRBJ1-1): GAGVSQSPSNKVTEKGKDVELRCDPISGHTALYWYRQSLGQGLEFLIYFQGNSAPDKSGLPSDRFSAERTGGSVSTLTIQRTQQEDSAVYLCASSSFGLGAFFGQGTRLTVV.

This chain links TRBV7-2 with TRBJ1-4; 8 bases fit TRBD1. Looked up from germline, CDR1 is SGHTA and CDR2 is FQGNSA. This CDR3 comprises 16 residues. Trimming took 5 bases from V and 8 from J; bases not matched to a gene: 13. CDR3 bases: TGTGCCAGCAGCCCGGGACAGGCCAGGTGGGGCGAAAAACTGTTTTTT. Translating gives CASSPGQARWGEKLFF.

The CDR3 DNA follows: TGTGCCAGCAGCTCCATACAGCATTACTATGGCTACACCTTC. It yields the protein CASSSIQHYYGYTF. V and J are TRBV7-9 and TRBJ1-2; D remains unclear. There are 14 residues in the CDR3. Germline V CDR1 and CDR2: SEHNR, FQNEAQ (reference sequence). The V and J ends lost 4 bases and 3 bases respectively, with 12 bases between them.

The V call is TRBV19, the J call TRBJ2-1; D is unclear. CDR3 size: 14 residues. Germline V gene data show CDR1 as LNHDA and CDR2 as SQIVND (reference sequence). Trimming stripped 5 bases from V and 8 bases from J, with 16 bases between. The CDR3 DNA reads as TGTGCCAGTAGTGCCGGGTTCAATATCGATGAGCAGTTCTTC. It codes for CASSAGFNIDEQFF.

The V call is TRBV3-1 (or the pseudogene TRBV3-2), the J call TRBJ2-2; D gene ambiguous. The CDR3 covers 16 residues. The V end lost 4 bases, the J end lost 2 bases, and 14 bases lay between the germline ends. The germline gives CDR1 LGHDT, CDR2 YNNKEL (reference sequence). CDR3 sequence: CASSRHPTRNTGELFF. In DNA form, the CDR3 reads TGTGCCAGCAGCCGTCACCCGACTCGTAACACCGGGGAGCTGTTTTTT.

This chain joins TRBV2 and TRBJ2-7; D possibly corresponds to TRBD1 (6 bases). The CDR3 loop spans 13 amino acids. V lost 5 bases and J 3 bases, leaving 11 bases between the germline ends. Germline V gives CDR1 SNHLY, CDR2 FYNNEI. The CDR3 bases are TGTGCCAGCAGTTGGGACAATGACTACGAGCAGTACTTC. Residues: CASSWDNDYEQYF.

CDR3 amino acids: CASSLVPTGVPEAFF. DNA for the CDR3: TGCGCCAGCAGCTTGGTCCCGACAGGGGTCCCTGAAGCTTTCTTT. The rearrangement links TRBV5-1 to TRBJ1-1; 8 bases line up with TRBD1. V shed 0 bases and J 6 bases; nucleotides not matched to a gene: 7. CDR1 is SGHRS, CDR2 YFSETQ, per germline. This CDR3 has 15 residues.

The genes are TRBV18 and TRBJ1-1; perhaps TRBD1 as D (6 bases). This CDR3 spans 17 amino acids. CDR1 and CDR2 from the germline V gene are KGHSH and LQKENI. The ends were cut back, 3 bases at V and 1 base at J, with 18 bases in the middle. CDR3 in DNA: TGTGCCAGCTCACCTGGGGGGTATTGGACAGAGAACACTGAAGCTTTCTTT. It encodes CASSPGGYWTENTEAFF.

The chain employs TRBV13 and TRBJ2-7; D is unclear. Trimming removed 4 bases at V and 0 bases at J, with 1 base between. CDR1 is PRHDT, CDR2 FYEKMQ, per germline (reference sequence). The CDR3 covers 11 residues. The CDR3 region is CASSSSYEQYF. The CDR3 bases are TGTGCCAGCAGCTCCTCCTACGAGCAGTACTTC. Combining the CDR3 with reference TRBV13 and TRBJ2-7 gives the whole variable domain AAGVIQSPRHLIKEKRETATLKCYPIPRHDTVYWYQQGPGQDPQFLISFYEKMQSDKGSIPDRFSAQQFSDYHSELNMSSLELGDSALYFCASSSSYEQYFGPGTRLTVT.

The chain employs TRBV6-5 and TRBJ2-3; 10 positions match TRBD2. Germline V gives CDR1 MNHEY, CDR2 SVGAGI. The V segment lost 2 bases and the J segment 6 bases; nucleotides outside the gene matches: 5. CDR3 length: 15 amino acids. CDR3 DNA: TGTGCCAGCAGTTACAGTCTAGCGGGAGACGATACGCAGTATTTT. Protein product: CASSYSLAGDDTQYF.

The chain employs TRBV30 and TRBJ1-5, with TRBD1 as a possible D gene (6 bases). Looked up from germline, CDR1 is GTSNPN and CDR2 is SVGIG (reference sequence). There are 14 residues in the CDR3. V was trimmed by 1 base and J by 7 bases, leaving 14 bases between them. The DNA of the CDR3 is TGTGCCTGGAGTGGCAGGGGCGTCTGGCAGCCCCAGCATTTT. It codes for CAWSGRGVWQPQHF.

This clone was found once. This chain links TRBV7-9 with TRBJ1-5; 11 nucleotides match TRBD1. The junction had 2 bases not matched to a gene; V was cut back by 1 base and J by 6 bases. This CDR3 spans 15 amino acids. Germline CDR1 is SEHNR and CDR2 is FQNEAQ (reference sequence). CDR3 amino acids: CASSLGTGGGQPQHF. The CDR3 DNA reads as TGTGCCAGCAGCTTAGGGACAGGGGGCGGTCAGCCCCAGCATTTT.

The chain employs TRBV21-1 and TRBJ1-1. TRBV21-1 is flagged as a pseudogene. CDR3 length equals 14 residues. The CDR3 coding sequence is TGTGCCAGCAGCAAAGAAAGGCGGGGTTATGAAGCTTTCTTT. This sequence encodes CASSKERRGYEAFF.

The CDR3, as DNA: TGTGCCAGCAGCTTATTATCGGGAGGGCCGGGAGAGACCCAGTACTTC. Its protein product is CASSLLSGGPGETQYF. The rearrangement uses TRBV7-9 and TRBJ2-5; 8 nucleotides match TRBD2. Trimming at V came to 2 bases and at J to 4 bases, leaving 9 bases not matched to a gene. This CDR3 is built from 16 residues. CDR1 is SEHNR and CDR2 is FQNEAQ in the germline V gene (reference sequence). Full variable domain (rest looked up from reference TRBV7-9 and TRBJ2-5): DTGVSQNPRHKITKRGQNVTFRCDPISEHNRLYWYRQTLGQGPEFLTYFQNEAQLEKSRLLSDRFSAERPKGSFSTLEIQRTEQGDSAMYLCASSLLSGGPGETQYFGPGTRLLVL.

The rearrangement links TRBV28 to TRBJ1-2, with 7 bases identical to TRBD1. CDR1 is MDHEN, CDR2 SYDVKM, per germline. Germline trimming cut 4 bases from V and 4 bases from J; bases unmatched to any gene: 9. The CDR3 sequence is 15 residues long. The CDR3: CASSSSPDRLYGYTF. CDR3 nucleotides: TGTGCCAGCAGTTCCTCCCCGGACAGGCTCTATGGCTACACCTTC.

The genes are TRBV27 and TRBJ1-5; D not resolved. The CDR3 is 16 residues long. V was shortened by 0 bases and J by 0 bases, with 9 bases between the two germline ends. CDR1 MNHEY and CDR2 SMNVEV come from the germline V gene (reference sequence). The CDR3 DNA reads as TGTGCCAGCAGTTTATCGCAGGATCATAGCAATCAGCCCCAGCATTTT. Translating gives CASSLSQDHSNQPQHF.

The chain links TRBV2 to TRBJ2-5, with D uncertain. Trimming removed 1 base at V and 1 base at J, with 7 bases between. Germline loops: CDR1 SNHLY, CDR2 FYNNEI. The CDR3 extends over 14 amino acids. DNA for the CDR3: TGTGCCAGCAGTGAAGGGCTAACCCAAGAGACCCAGTACTTC. Translation gives CASSEGLTQETQYF.

About this clone: An end of the junction does not agree with germline; a read error may underlie this. The rearrangement uses TRBV7-6 and TRBJ2-3; 9 bases are a match to TRBD2. CDR3 length equals 15 residues. Germline values: CDR1 SGHVS, CDR2 FNYEAQ. This CDR3 is CASTLLAGGTDTQYF. In nucleotides, the CDR3 is TGTGCCAGCACCTTACTAGCGGGTGGCACAGATACGCAGTATTTT. The complete variable domain, with remaining parts taken from reference TRBV7-6 and TRBJ2-3, reads GAGVSQSPRYKVTKRGQDVALRCDPISGHVSLYWYRQALGQGPEFLTYFNYEAQQDKSGLPNDRFSAERPEGSISTLTIQRTEQRDSAMYRCASTLLAGGTDTQYFGPGTRLTVL.

The sample holds one count of this clone. The V call is TRBV15, the J call TRBJ1-2, with D unresolved. The V and J ends lost 1 base and 1 base respectively, with 10 bases between them. The length of the CDR3 is 15 residues. The germline V gene has CDR1 LNHNV and CDR2 YYDKDF (reference sequence). The CDR3 nucleotides read TGTGCCACCAGCAGAGGCAGTGGGGATAACTATGGCTACACCTTC. It translates to CATSRGSGDNYGYTF.

The chain employs TRBV19 and TRBJ1-1, with a weak D call TRBD1 (5 bases). CDR3 size: 12 residues. The V gene's germline CDR1 is LNHDA and CDR2 SQIVND (reference sequence). Trimming removed 6 bases at V and 1 base at J, with 6 bases between. As DNA, the CDR3 is TGTGCCAGTAGGGGGGGGAACACTGAAGCTTTCTTT. Translating gives CASRGGNTEAFF.

This sequence joins TRBV24-1 and TRBJ2-2; D perhaps matches TRBD1 (5 bases). This CDR3 is 13 amino acids long. In germline, CDR1 is KGHDR, CDR2 SFDVKD. Trimming shortened V by 6 bases and J by 6 bases, and 10 bases separated the two germline ends. CDR3 loop: CATSRRGPGELFF. Here the CDR3 DNA reads TGTGCCACCAGTCGAAGGGGCCCCGGGGAGCTGTTTTTT.